This T cell receptor (beta chain) derives from a study of blood T cell repertoires in COVID-19. Study information: Both acute and convalescent COVID-19 samples were obtained from the United States, Italy and Spain.

Measured with immunoSEQ multiplex PCR; TCRdb has only the in-frame clones, and not every one. The table lists 130,000 or so clones, roughly four fifths of them singletons. CDR1 is MNHEY, CDR2 SMNVEV, per germline (reference sequence). CDR3 size: 18 residues. The V gene end was trimmed by 4 bases and the J gene end by 4 bases; junction bases not matched to a gene: 17. Only a few counts were recorded for this clone. This sequence originates from a human donor in a cohort sampled during active COVID-19. The sequenced material came from peripheral blood. The V and J genes are TRBV27 and TRBJ1-2; 8 bases match TRBD1. The CDR3 is CASSSSDPWTGSLYGYTF. In DNA form, the CDR3 reads TGTGCCAGCAGTTCCTCGGATCCCTGGACAGGGAGTCTCTATGGCTACACCTTC.